This T cell receptor beta chain was profiled in a study of T cell repertoires in cytomegalovirus infection. Study information: Through public TCR beta signatures, both CMV infection and matching HLA type were indicated.

TCRdb re-analysed the reads in MiXCR, keeping a single row per CDR3 protein. The sample includes 250,000 to 350,000 distinct CDR3 sequences, over 20% of them seen just once. J was trimmed by 6 bases and V by 1 base; bases with no gene match: 15. From germline, CDR1 is MDHEN and CDR2 SYDVKM. This CDR3 has 17 residues. On this clonotype: Its target is unknown.

Notes on the study in general: Ex vivo, HLA-C-restricted CMV-specific TCR beta clonotypes prevailed over the rest of the response. Of the TCR beta families, the public ones yielded a cumulative frequency that identified carriers of CMV plus the relevant HLA.

The material sequenced was PBMCs. The chain carries TRBV28 and TRBJ2-7; TRBD2 matches at 7 bases. The receptor comes from a human donor in good health (CMV status not recorded). Some clones in this sample may be carry-over from other donors' samples. CDR3: CASSLYGFQTSRGEQYF. The CDR3 coding sequence is TGTGCCAGCAGTTTATACGGATTTCAGACTAGCCGGGGCGAGCAGTACTTC.